Below are 12 T cell receptor beta chains sequenced from a single sample in a study of blood T cell repertoires in COVID-19. Using immunoSEQ multiplex PCR, the repertoire was profiled, and TCRdb retains in-frame clones only, with some absent. The sample consists of 150,000 to 200,000 clones, around 83% of them appearing once. Input material: peripheral blood. The receptor set was obtained from a woman aged 70-85 years with COVID-19, enrolled during active disease.

As DNA, the CDR3 is TGCGCCAGCAGCTTCGGACTAGCGCCCTACGAGCAGTACTTC. It codes for CASSFGLAPYEQYF. V and J are TRBV5-1 and TRBJ2-7, with 9 nucleotides matching TRBD2. The CDR3 runs 14 residues. Losses at the gene ends were 2 bases for V and 2 bases for J; bases not matched to a gene: 2. Germline V gene sequence: CDR1 SGHRS, CDR2 YFSETQ.

This clone was seen a handful of times. This sequence joins TRBV19 and TRBJ1-6, with D maybe TRBD1 (5 bases). V was cut by 7 bases and J by 10 bases, with 17 bases left in between. Germline V lookup: CDR1 LNHDA, CDR2 SQIVND (reference sequence). The CDR3 runs 14 residues. CDR3 in DNA: TGTGCCAGTACCCCCTCCTGGGCAGGGTCACCCCTCCACTTT. Translation gives CASTPSWAGSPLHF.

The chain couples TRBV5-4 to TRBJ2-3; 10 bases match TRBD2. Unmatched junction bases numbered 1, after V lost 1 base and J lost 2 bases. This CDR3 region has 15 residues. Per germline, CDR1 SGHNT and CDR2 YYREEE (reference sequence). This chain's CDR3 is CASSLTSGTTDTQYF. The CDR3, as DNA: TGTGCCAGCAGCTTGACTAGCGGGACCACAGATACGCAGTATTTT.

The V and J genes are TRBV6-6 and TRBJ2-7; D is ambiguous. The CDR3 contains 14 residues. The V gene lost 2 bases and the J gene lost 2 bases, with 10 bases spanning the gap. Germline V gives CDR1 MNHNY, CDR2 SVGAGI (reference sequence). Here the CDR3 reads CASSYHPEAYEQYF. Written as DNA, the CDR3 is TGTGCCAGCAGTTACCACCCCGAGGCCTACGAGCAGTACTTC.

This clone was recorded a few times. The chain is built from TRBV28 and TRBJ1-1; D gene uncertain. The germline gives CDR1 MDHEN, CDR2 SYDVKM. Trimming removed 5 bases from V and 5 bases from J, with 21 bases in between. The CDR3 is 16 residues long. CDR3 bases: TGTGCCAGCAGTCCCCGCTCTGGGCAAAGGTTAACTGAAGCTTTCTTT. Translation: CASSPRSGQRLTEAFF.

This chain uses TRBV21-1 with TRBJ2-1; the DNA was not used to check the table's D call, TRBD2. TRBV21-1 is described as a pseudogene. The CDR3 spans 17 residues. The CDR3: CASSKRLAGPPYNEQFF. CDR3 sequence (DNA): TGTGCCAGCAGCAAGCGACTAGCGGGACCTCCTTACAATGAGCAGTTCTTC.

This chain links TRBV6-6 with TRBJ1-1; TRBD1 is a possible D gene (5 bases). Germline CDR1 is MNHNY and CDR2 is SVGAGI (reference sequence). V lost 6 bases to trimming and J lost 1 base, with 12 bases between them. The length of the CDR3 is 14 residues. The CDR3 DNA reads as TGTGCCAGCAGCCTTGGGGGGGGGAACACTGAAGCTTTCTTT. It encodes CASSLGGGNTEAFF.

The chain recombines TRBV3-1 (or the pseudogene TRBV3-2) with TRBJ2-5; TRBD2 matches 9 bases. V was clipped by 4 bases and J by 2 bases; unmatched bases: 5. The CDR3 is 15 amino acids. Germline-derived CDR1 and CDR2 are LGHDT and YNNKEL (reference sequence). CDR3: CASSLGLAQQETQYF. CDR3 coding DNA: TGTGCCAGCAGCCTCGGACTAGCGCAACAAGAGACCCAGTACTTC.

The V call is TRBV24-1, the J call TRBJ2-2; 9 bases fit TRBD2. V lost 1 base, J lost 0 bases, and 2 bases stayed unmatched. The CDR3 sequence is 17 residues long. From germline, CDR1 is KGHDR and CDR2 SFDVKD. DNA of the CDR3: TGTGCCACCAGTGATTTTGGCGGGGGGGCGAACACCGGGGAGCTGTTTTTT. Protein: CATSDFGGGANTGELFF.

This clone was detected once. The rearrangement uses TRBV5-1 and TRBJ2-1; the D gene is possibly TRBD1 (6 bases). Germline CDR1 reads SGHRS; CDR2 reads YFSETQ. The CDR3 totals 14 residues. V lost 4 bases, J lost 3 bases, and 11 bases lay in between. The CDR3 protein is CASSQGQSYNEQFF. CDR3 bases: TGCGCCAGCAGCCAAGGACAGAGCTACAATGAGCAGTTCTTC.

This chain uses TRBV7-9 with TRBJ1-1, with D maybe TRBD1 (6 bases). CDR1 SEHNR and CDR2 FQNEAQ come from the germline V gene (reference sequence). V shed 6 bases and J shed 2 bases, with 10 bases lying between them. The length of the CDR3 is 13 residues. For the CDR3, the DNA is TGTGCCAGCAGGGACAGTCGAAACACTGAAGCTTTCTTT. It is translated as CASRDSRNTEAFF.

V usage is TRBV11-3 and J usage is TRBJ2-1; 7 positions match TRBD2. Germline-derived CDR1 and CDR2 are SGHNT and YENEEA. The CDR3 runs 14 residues. Trimming at V came to 5 bases and at J to 5 bases, leaving 6 bases not matched to a gene. DNA of the CDR3: TGTGCCAGCAGCCGCACTAGCGCCCACAATGAGCAGTTCTTC. It yields the protein CASSRTSAHNEQFF.